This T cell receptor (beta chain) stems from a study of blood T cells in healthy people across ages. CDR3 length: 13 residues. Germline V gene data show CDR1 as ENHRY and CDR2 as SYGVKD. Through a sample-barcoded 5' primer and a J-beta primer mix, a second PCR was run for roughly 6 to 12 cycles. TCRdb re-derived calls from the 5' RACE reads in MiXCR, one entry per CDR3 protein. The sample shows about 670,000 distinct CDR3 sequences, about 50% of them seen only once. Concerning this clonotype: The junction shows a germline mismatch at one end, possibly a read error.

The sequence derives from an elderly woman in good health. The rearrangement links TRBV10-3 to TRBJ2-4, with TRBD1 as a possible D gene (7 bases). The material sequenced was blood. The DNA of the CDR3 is TGTGCCATCAGAACCGACAGGGAGGACATTCAGTGCTTC. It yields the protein CAIRTDREDIQCF.